Listed below are T cell receptor beta chains from one sample, sequenced in a study of monozygotic twins with inflammatory bowel disease. Reanalyzing the 5' RACE reads, TCRdb keeps one entry per CDR3 protein, without DNA. This repertoire includes around 450,000 distinct CDR3 sequences. The specimen sequenced was blood. The receptors stem from a human donor with ulcerative colitis or Crohn's disease, or a healthy co-twin of an affected twin (not recorded which). The CDR3 runs from the conserved cysteine through the conserved F or W.

j_call	v_call	cdr3_aa
TRBJ2-1	TRBV5-1	CASSLEGSGSNEQFF
TRBJ1-5	TRBV19	CASRRGRGGNQPQHF
TRBJ2-7	TRBV21-1	CASSKKPNPLFTYEQYF
TRBJ2-1	TRBV5-1	CASSFLAGAPNEQFF
TRBJ2-3	TRBV7-8	CASSLVGITDTQYF
TRBJ1-1	TRBV18	CASSPREKVGNTEAFF
TRBJ2-3	TRBV5-4	CASNPRKGAGVGDTQYF
TRBJ2-7	TRBV28	CASSLFGSRYEQYF
TRBJ2-2	TRBV5-4	CASSLAHGELFF
TRBJ2-5	TRBV7-2	CASSLNGGPETQYF
TRBJ2-2	TRBV28	CASSPGTANTGELFF
TRBJ2-5	TRBV2	CASTVAGETQYF
TRBJ2-7	TRBV20-1	CSAGAGEGYEQYF
TRBJ2-1	TRBV18	CASSSYGSYNEQFF
TRBJ2-3	TRBV7-2	CASSSPYKAGGRDTQYF
TRBJ2-5	TRBV5-1	CASSLGTAGGVDQYF
TRBJ2-1	TRBV10-3	CAISSLEEQFF
TRBJ2-7	TRBV6-2/TRBV6-3	CASRGLAGDAYEQYF
TRBJ2-7	TRBV2	CASGQFYEQYF
TRBJ2-7	TRBV2	CASSEWEGNEQYF
TRBJ2-1	TRBV4-3	CASSQLKGTDEQFF
TRBJ1-1	TRBV10-3	CAISEGGGTEAFF
TRBJ1-1	TRBV7-9	CASTRTGWGDTEAFF
TRBJ2-7	TRBV29-1	CSMGQGLGYEQYF
TRBJ1-2	TRBV5-1	CASSLATGSYGYTF
TRBJ2-3	TRBV15	CATSRDIAGGRDTQYF
TRBJ2-5	TRBV5-1	CASSLAWATPETQYF
TRBJ2-1	TRBV15	CATGSGTGNEQFF
TRBJ2-1	TRBV10-3	CAISDKTGSYNEQFF
TRBJ2-3	TRBV6-1	CASSAGGYLHTNTQYF
TRBJ1-4	TRBV5-1	CASSRVASSNEKLFF
TRBJ2-3	TRBV12-3/TRBV12-4	CASSLARGGRTDTQYF
TRBJ2-5	TRBV11-2	CASSSPPTGGKTQYF
TRBJ2-7	TRBV24-1	CATSERNTQEQYF
TRBJ1-2	TRBV12-3/TRBV12-4	CASSFDGESYGYTF
TRBJ2-7	TRBV5-1	CASTINHLYEQYF
TRBJ1-1	TRBV19	CASSPKGNTEAFF
TRBJ1-2	TRBV6-2/TRBV6-3	CASSRRQGAIHYGYTF
TRBJ2-5	TRBV7-9	CASSAPGPSVETQYF
TRBJ1-2	TRBV25-1	CASSEYLMARGYTF
TRBJ2-1	TRBV18	CASSPKIVGSSYNEQFF
TRBJ2-7	TRBV29-1	CSVEDPPPTGQYF
TRBJ2-7	TRBV28	CASSIIQGMHEQYF
TRBJ2-7	TRBV6-2/TRBV6-3	CASSNGMGLPEQYF
TRBJ2-7	TRBV5-1	CASSFTGGDEQYF
TRBJ2-7	TRBV19	CADVRPVSYEQYF
TRBJ1-1	TRBV5-4	CASSLALMNTEAFF
TRBJ2-1	TRBV3-1	CASSPILAGGYNEQFF
TRBJ1-4	TRBV9	CASSVGSSTHEKLFF
TRBJ2-7	TRBV27	CASSLSGRSYEQYF
TRBJ2-3	TRBV5-1	CASSSTGGTDTQYF
TRBJ2-3	TRBV28	CASSLLAGGVRADTQYF
TRBJ1-6	TRBV3-1	CASSPARQGANSPLHF